This T cell receptor (beta chain) was sequenced in a study of shared clonotypes between healthy human individuals. Findings of the study overall: Clonotypes shared by all four sorted-subset donors had higher generation probabilities than non-shared clonotypes.

CD4+ cell separation produced CD45RA+ naive and CD45RA-negative memory subsets. Replicate PCRs for sorted subsets used around 200 ng DNA; this equaled 25,000 to 30,000 T cell genomes. Assay used: immunoSEQ multiplex PCR; TCRdb lists only in-frame clones, some missing. The sample has 2 million to 2.5 million clones, less than 95% seen once; the top ten hold more than 0.35%. Points on this clone: Its target is not known.

Sequencing was carried out using naive CD4+ T cells from PBMCs. The subset: CD45RA+ positively selected. The sequence came from a man in his late teens or twenties in good health. Some clones in this sample may be carry-over from other donors' samples.

CDR3 sequence reads: CASSQRFGTTNEKLFF. In DNA form, the CDR3 reads TGTGCCAGCAGCCAGAGGTTTGGGACAACTAATGAAAAACTGTTTTTT. The J gene is TRBJ1-4, the V gene TRBV7-9; D gene uncertain. The CDR3 contains 16 residues. The germline V gene has CDR1 SEHNR and CDR2 FQNEAQ (reference sequence). V was shortened by 5 bases and J by 0 bases, with 13 bases between the two germline ends.